One and the same sample provided the 24 T cell receptor beta chains below, sequenced in a study of T cells expressing NK-cell markers. TCRdb re-called the 5' RACE reads and catalogs CDR3 proteins one per entry, DNA excluded. Here the sample table reports approximately 440,000 distinct CDR3 sequences. Sequencing was done on a sample of blood T cells: a sorted CD56 or NKG2C T cell subset, CD4+ or CD8+ T cells, or bulk PBMC T cells (not recorded which). The receptors here all came from a woman aged 45-59 years in good health.

The chain combines TRBV11-2 with TRBJ1-3. This CDR3 region has 13 residues. Looked up from germline, CDR1 is SGHAT and CDR2 is FQNNGV. The chain's CDR3 is CASSWRAGNTIYF.

This chain's CDR3 is CASSIQGDPRGETQYF. J is TRBJ2-5 and V is TRBV19; the TCRdb D gene call, TRBD1, has no DNA to confirm it. This CDR3 contains 16 residues. From germline, CDR1 is LNHDA and CDR2 SQIVND (reference sequence).

The rearrangement joins TRBV7-9 to TRBJ2-2; TCRdb names TRBD1, which stays unverified in the absence of DNA. This CDR3 is built from 15 residues. Germline CDR1 and CDR2: SEHNR and FQNEAQ (reference sequence). The CDR3 loop reads CASSLDRGWTGELFF.

This chain links TRBV9 with TRBJ2-1; as DNA is missing, the TRBD2 call by TCRdb cannot be tested. CDR1 is SGDLS, CDR2 YYNGEE, per germline. The CDR3 has 12 amino acids. The CDR3 sequence: CASSVETSEQFF.

V and J are TRBV3-1 and TRBJ1-1. The CDR3 covers 12 residues. Germline V gene sequence: CDR1 LGHDT, CDR2 YNNKEL (reference sequence). CDR3: CASSQDVGTAFF.

The chain uses TRBV12-3 or TRBV12-4 and TRBJ2-1. This CDR3 is built from 13 residues. This CDR3 is CASSFWRNNEQFF.

The chain is built from TRBV6-4 and TRBJ2-1. This CDR3 contains 13 residues. CDR1 is MRHNA, CDR2 SNTAGT, per germline. CDR3 protein: CASSAGSDNEQFF.

This rearrangement joins TRBV18 to TRBJ2-1; checking the TCRdb D call of TRBD2 is not possible without DNA. This CDR3 has 18 residues. Germline V gene data show CDR1 as KGHSH and CDR2 as LQKENI. The CDR3 sequence: CASSPPGLAASSYNEQFF.

The rearrangement uses TRBV7-8 and TRBJ2-1. The CDR3 spans 18 residues. From germline, CDR1 is SGHVS and CDR2 FQNEAQ. CDR3 residues: CASSLVFMGGAAYNEQFF.

The chain combines TRBV20-1 with TRBJ2-3; the D gene TCRdb calls, TRBD2, cannot be checked with no DNA. This CDR3 comprises 14 residues. Germline loops: CDR1 DFQATT, CDR2 SNEGSKA (reference sequence). The CDR3 sequence: CSASRAGAGDTQYF.

The chain combines TRBV20-1 with TRBJ2-1. CDR1 is DFQATT and CDR2 is SNEGSKA in the germline V gene (reference sequence). The CDR3 contains 11 residues. CDR3 sequence reads: CSPLSSNEQFF.

This chain links TRBV29-1 with TRBJ1-1. This CDR3 is 12 amino acids long. CDR1 is SQVTM, CDR2 ANQGSEA, per germline. CDR3 sequence reads: CSVEDPGTEAFF.

This sequence joins TRBV29-1 and TRBJ2-1; the D call of TRBD1 rests on TCRdb alone, since no DNA is present to check it. The CDR3 is made up of 12 amino acids. CDR1 SQVTM and CDR2 ANQGSEA come from the germline V gene. CDR3 amino acids: CSVGRGYNEQFF.

The chain recombines TRBV2 with TRBJ2-1; TCRdb picks TRBD2, but there is no DNA to check that call. CDR1 is SNHLY and CDR2 is FYNNEI in the germline V gene. This CDR3 region has 17 residues. The chain's CDR3 is CASSVVGLATTYNEQFF.

The chain joins TRBV5-1 to TRBJ2-5; TCRdb picks TRBD2, but there is no DNA to check that call. Germline values: CDR1 SGHRS, CDR2 YFSETQ. This CDR3 is 15 amino acids long. CDR3 sequence reads: CASRERVAYQETQYF.

This chain joins TRBV7-6 and TRBJ2-1; no DNA is available, so the TRBD2 call from TCRdb remains unchecked. The CDR3 contains 17 residues. Germline CDR1 is SGHVS and CDR2 is FNYEAQ. CDR3 loop: CASSKEDDSGRYNEQFF.

The rearrangement uses TRBV20-1 and TRBJ2-1; TCRdb gives TRBD1 as the D gene, but with no DNA this cannot be confirmed. The germline gives CDR1 DFQATT, CDR2 SNEGSKA (reference sequence). The CDR3 totals 17 residues. The CDR3 here is CSALGGLVQLSYNEQFF.

J is TRBJ2-3 and V is TRBV11-2; TCRdb's assignment of TRBD2 cannot be checked, as there is no DNA. The CDR3 runs to 12 residues. The V gene's germline CDR1 is SGHAT and CDR2 FQNNGV. The CDR3: CASSLAGAAGYF.

CDR3 protein: CASSLGRGDTQYF. V and J are TRBV7-8 and TRBJ2-3. The CDR3 loop spans 13 amino acids. The V gene's germline CDR1 is SGHVS and CDR2 FQNEAQ.

This chain joins TRBV18 and TRBJ2-5; no DNA is available, so the TRBD1 call from TCRdb remains unchecked. CDR3 length: 17 residues. CDR1 is KGHSH and CDR2 is LQKENI in the germline V gene. CDR3 amino acids: CASSQRKTARGGETQYF.

The gene calls are TRBV3-1 and TRBJ2-4. Germline CDR1 reads LGHDT; CDR2 reads YNNKEL (reference sequence). The CDR3 length is 16 residues. CDR3 sequence reads: CASSQEVRRTKNIQYF.

The chain links TRBV11-2 to TRBJ2-3; the TCRdb call, TRBD1, lacks DNA for checking. The length of the CDR3 is 15 residues. Germline V gene data show CDR1 as SGHAT and CDR2 as FQNNGV. The CDR3 here is CASSGPDRVTDTQYF.

The chain has TRBV5-1 and TRBJ2-7; TCRdb selects TRBD2, and the lack of DNA leaves this call unchecked. The germline gives CDR1 SGHRS, CDR2 YFSETQ. This CDR3 spans 17 amino acids. Here the CDR3 reads CASSLETSGSKNYEQYF.

The chain is built from TRBV11-2 and TRBJ2-7. Germline V gene sequence: CDR1 SGHAT, CDR2 FQNNGV. This CDR3 comprises 12 residues. CDR3 sequence reads: CASSTEESGQYF.